This T cell receptor beta chain was profiled in a study of blood T cells in healthy people across ages. As for the study in general: Every two T cells gave about one barcoded beta molecule via template switching. General study points: Estimates based on one million T cells were treated as lower bounds.

About this clonotype: The antigen is undetermined.

Combining a sample-barcoded 5' primer with a J-beta primer mix, a second PCR ran for 7 to 11 cycles. Every cDNA was tagged by a template-switch adaptor with 12 random nucleotides. Each CDR3 protein is one row after TCRdb ran MiXCR on the 5' RACE reads. In the table there are 1 million or so distinct CDR3 sequences, 45% of which are singletons. The CDR3 is 15 residues long. Germline CDR1 and CDR2: DFQATT and SNEGSKA (reference sequence). Trimming left V 2 bases short and J 8 bases short, with 18 bases between. The authors isolated at least 6 million PBMCs per sample. The rearrangement links TRBV20-1 to TRBJ1-4; D is unresolved. Sequenced sample: blood. The receptor comes from a woman aged 60-70 years in good health. In nucleotides, the CDR3 is TGCAGTGCTAGACAGGCTGTTGGAATAAGGGAAAAACTGTTTTTT. Its protein product is CSARQAVGIREKLFF.